This T cell receptor beta chain was sequenced in a study of blood T cells in healthy people across ages. The CDR3 has 17 residues. CDR1 is SGHDN and CDR2 is FVKESK in the germline V gene. This clonotype was observed a single time. The junction departs from germline at one end; a sequencing error may be responsible. Alongside a J-beta primer mix, a sample-barcoded 5' primer served in a second PCR lasting 7 to 11 cycles. MiXCR, applied by TCRdb to the 5' RACE reads, yields one record per CDR3 protein. Here the sample spans some 1.1 million distinct CDR3 sequences, 30% to 40% being singletons. Material for sequencing was blood. The chain combines TRBV14 with TRBJ1-6; D remains ambiguous. The TCR was taken from a young man in good health. The CDR3 is CASSQAPGHKYSSPLHF. As DNA, the CDR3 is TGTGCCAGCAGCCAAGCGCCAGGTCACAAATATAGTTCACCCCTCCACTTT.